One and the same sample provided the 21 T cell receptor beta chains below, sequenced in a study of cytomegalovirus exposure and HLA in healthy donors. The PCR had 60 Vbeta and 13 Jbeta primers. Method: immunoSEQ multiplex PCR; TCRdb's copy keeps in-frame clones and lacks some. This table holds 97,000 or so clones, roughly a tenth found once. The material sequenced was PBMCs. All receptors derive from a man aged 50 to 59 in good health and CMV-seropositive.

This clone was counted between two and nine times. Mismatch with germline at one junction end may stem from a read error. The chain joins TRBV7-7 to TRBJ1-4, with a possible D match to TRBD1 (6 bases). The germline V gene has CDR1 SSHAT and CDR2 FNYEAQ (reference sequence). The CDR3 loop spans 16 amino acids. The CDR3 loop reads CASTPLPGAYDEKLFF. The CDR3 coding sequence is TGTGCTAGCACCCCCCTACCAGGGGCGTATGATGAAAAACTGTTTTTT.

The genes are TRBV25-1 and TRBJ2-7; 9 nucleotides line up with TRBD1. Germline V lookup: CDR1 MGHDK, CDR2 SYGVNS. The CDR3 is made up of 16 amino acids. With 2 bases clipped from V and 3 bases from J, the junction kept 8 bases outside the gene matches. CDR3 in amino acids: CASSELGQGRLYEQYF. The CDR3, as DNA: TGTGCCAGCAGTGAACTGGGACAGGGAAGGCTCTACGAGCAGTACTTC.

This clone was counted between two and nine times. This chain links TRBV10-1 with TRBJ2-3; D uncertain. V lost 2 bases and J lost 4, with 13 bases in between. Germline lookup yields CDR1 WNHNN and CDR2 SYGVQD (reference sequence). The CDR3 is 15 residues long. DNA for the CDR3: TGCGCCAGCAGTGAGGGCTTTAAAAGCGCAGATACGCAGTATTTT. Translated, it gives CASSEGFKSADTQYF.

This clone was detected a few times. V is TRBV5-4 and J is TRBJ2-5, with 15 bases matching TRBD2. Trimming took 3 bases from V and 7 from J; bases not matched to a gene: 10. Germline CDR1 reads SGHNT; CDR2 reads YYREEE (reference sequence). This CDR3 spans 17 amino acids. CDR3 loop: CASSWTSGRDLRGTQYF. CDR3 coding DNA: TGTGCCAGCAGCTGGACTAGCGGGAGGGATCTCAGGGGGACCCAGTACTTC.

This clone has only a few counts. This sequence joins TRBV5-6 and TRBJ2-7; D gene uncertain. Germline-derived CDR1 and CDR2 are SGHDT and YYEEEE. The V and J ends lost 0 bases and 6 bases respectively, with 10 bases between them. The CDR3 is 13 amino acids. The CDR3 region is CASSLALISEQYF. The CDR3 DNA reads as TGTGCCAGCAGCTTGGCCCTAATAAGCGAGCAGTACTTC.

In DNA form, the CDR3 reads TGTGCCATCAGTGTGAGTGGACAGGGGGCTAACTATGGCTACACCTTC. It yields the protein CAISVSGQGANYGYTF. This sequence joins TRBV10-3 and TRBJ1-2, with 10 bases matching TRBD1. J lost 0 bases, V lost 4 bases, and 5 bases had no gene match. The CDR3 spans 16 residues. Germline V gene data show CDR1 as ENHRY and CDR2 as SYGVKD.

This clone was counted a few times. Distinct nucleotide sequences in the sample also encode this CDR3. The V and J genes are TRBV10-3 and TRBJ1-2, with D tentatively TRBD1 (5 bases). This CDR3 comprises 15 residues. Germline V gives CDR1 ENHRY, CDR2 SYGVKD. V lost 11 bases, J lost 8 bases, and 27 bases lay in between. The CDR3 is CASSPGQGGTGGYTF. For the CDR3, the DNA is TGTGCCTCTTCCCCCGGGCAGGGAGGGACTGGCGGCTACACCTTC.

This clone turned up a few times. The chain recombines TRBV30 with TRBJ2-7; the match to TRBD1 covers 9 bases. The J segment lost 4 bases and the V segment lost 6 bases, leaving 7 bases of the junction unmatched. The CDR3 extends over 13 amino acids. In germline, CDR1 is GTSNPN, CDR2 SVGIG (reference sequence). CDR3 sequence (DNA): TGTGCCTGTGAGGGGACAGGGATATACGAGCAGTACTTC. Protein: CACEGTGIYEQYF.

The V call is TRBV5-1, the J call TRBJ1-1, with a tentative D call TRBD1 (6 bases). CDR1 and CDR2 from the germline V gene are SGHRS and YFSETQ. The ends were cut back, 0 bases at V and 5 bases at J, with 14 bases in the middle. CDR3 size: 15 residues. The CDR3 bases are TGCGCCAGCAGCTTGGGTGGGGGCTCGGGGACTGAAGCTTTCTTT. Translation: CASSLGGGSGTEAFF.

The J gene is TRBJ2-7, the V gene TRBV2; weak D call: TRBD2 (5 bases). Trimming removed 6 bases at V and 3 bases at J, with 15 bases between. Germline V lookup: CDR1 SNHLY, CDR2 FYNNEI. The CDR3 has 14 residues. In nucleotides, the CDR3 is TGTGCCAGCAGGCCGGGAACCTTTGTCTACGAGCAGTACTTC. Amino acid sequence: CASRPGTFVYEQYF.

The V gene is TRBV4-3, the J gene TRBJ2-1; TRBD1 might be the D (5 bases). The CDR3 covers 13 residues. Germline V CDR1 and CDR2: LGHNA, YSLEER. The V gene lost 4 bases and the J gene lost 9 bases, with 13 bases spanning the gap. As DNA, the CDR3 is TGCGCCAGCAGCCGCACAGGTTACGGTGAGCAGTTCTTC. Residues: CASSRTGYGEQFF.

The CDR3 is CASNMVAESTDTQYF. DNA of the CDR3: TGTGCCAGCAACATGGTAGCGGAGAGCACAGATACGCAGTATTTT. This rearrangement joins TRBV9 to TRBJ2-3, with TRBD2 as a possible D gene (6 bases). The CDR3 has 15 amino acids. The V gene's germline CDR1 is SGDLS and CDR2 YYNGEE. Between the trimmed V and J ends, which lost 6 bases and 0 bases, there was a span of 14 bases. Full variable domain (outside the CDR3, taken from reference TRBV9 and TRBJ2-3): DSGVTQTPKHLITATGQRVTLRCSPRSGDLSVYWYQQSLDQGLQFLIQYYNGEERAKGNILERFSAQQFPDLHSELNLSSLELGDSALYFCASNMVAESTDTQYFGPGTRLTVL.

The rearrangement uses TRBV7-9 and TRBJ2-5; TRBD2 matches at 16 bases. Germline V lookup: CDR1 SEHNR, CDR2 FQNEAQ (reference sequence). The CDR3 has 17 amino acids. Trimming removed 4 bases from V and 4 bases from J; junction bases left unmatched: 6. The DNA of the CDR3 is TGTGCCAGCAGCTACGGGACTAGCGGGAGGGCCGCAGAGACCCAGTACTTC. This encodes CASSYGTSGRAAETQYF.

V gene TRBV10-3 combines with J gene TRBJ2-1; 7 nucleotides match TRBD2. The V gene end was trimmed by 4 bases and the J gene end by 4 bases; junction bases not matched to a gene: 7. CDR1 is ENHRY and CDR2 is SYGVKD in the germline V gene. The CDR3 extends over 15 amino acids. The DNA for the CDR3 is TGTGCCATCAGTGGGGGCGGGAGCAGGTACAATGAGCAGTTCTTC. Protein: CAISGGGSRYNEQFF.

The V call is TRBV4-2, the J call TRBJ2-1; 7 bases agree with TRBD1. This CDR3 comprises 17 residues. The junction had 17 bases not matched to a gene; V was cut back by 4 bases and J by 8 bases. Germline CDR1 is LGHNA and CDR2 is YNFKEQ. The CDR3, as DNA: TGTGCCAGCAGCCGGGGAACCGGGACAGAAAAGGTCTATGAGCAGTTCTTC. It yields the protein CASSRGTGTEKVYEQFF.

In this sample, this clone turned up a few times. The chain joins TRBV5-1 to TRBJ2-1, with TRBD1 identical over 7 bases. Looked up from germline, CDR1 is SGHRS and CDR2 is YFSETQ. V trimming: 0 bases; J trimming: 3 bases; junction bases outside the gene matches: 3. The CDR3 is made up of 15 amino acids. The CDR3 nucleotides read TGCGCCAGCAGCTTGGCGGCAGGGGGCTACAATGAGCAGTTCTTC. Translation gives CASSLAAGGYNEQFF.

The CDR3 is CASSPMTGVEFTGELFF. CDR3 nucleotides: TGTGCCAGCAGCCCGATGACAGGGGTGGAGTTCACCGGGGAGCTGTTTTTT. The chain uses TRBV7-9 and TRBJ2-2; 8 positions agree with TRBD1. Germline CDR1 is SEHNR and CDR2 is FQNEAQ (reference sequence). With V trimmed by 5 bases and J by 4 bases, 12 bases remained unmatched. The CDR3 extends over 17 amino acids.

This clone has just a few counts. The chain carries TRBV5-4 and TRBJ2-7, with 7 nucleotides matching TRBD1. The CDR3 consists of 13 residues. Germline V gene sequence: CDR1 SGHNT, CDR2 YYREEE (reference sequence). After removal of 3 bases from V and 3 bases from J, the junction contained 3 bases not matched to a gene. CDR3 region: CASSSDRLYEQYF. The CDR3 region has the DNA TGTGCCAGCAGCTCGGACAGGCTCTACGAGCAGTACTTC.

The V and J genes are TRBV10-1 and TRBJ2-5; D is possibly TRBD1 (5 bases). CDR1 is WNHNN, CDR2 SYGVQD, per germline (reference sequence). The CDR3 contains 17 residues. Trimming removed 10 bases from V and 3 bases from J, with 27 bases in between. The CDR3: CATASRASGKREETQYF. CDR3 DNA: TGCGCCACAGCATCCCGGGCCTCAGGGAAAAGGGAAGAGACCCAGTACTTC.

V gene TRBV27 combines with J gene TRBJ1-5, with D uncertain. Deletions cut 2 bases from V and 2 bases from J, with 4 bases between. CDR3 size: 13 residues. Looked up from germline, CDR1 is MNHEY and CDR2 is SMNVEV (reference sequence). CDR3 amino acids: CASSLTGNQPQHF. The CDR3 nucleotides are TGTGCCAGCAGTTTAACTGGCAATCAGCCCCAGCATTTT.

The J gene is TRBJ2-3, the V gene TRBV9, with 8 positions matching TRBD2. Per germline, CDR1 SGDLS and CDR2 YYNGEE. The CDR3 loop spans 13 amino acids. Trimming at V came to 3 bases and at J to 6 bases, leaving 3 bases not matched to a gene. CDR3 bases: TGTGCCAGCAGCGGGCAGCGGGGGGATACGCAGTATTTT. Its translation is CASSGQRGDTQYF.